This TCR beta chain was documented in a study (dated by TCRdb to 2013 to 2014). Sequencing instrument: Illumina Genome Analyzer IIx. Through fastp at Q25 and MiXCR, TCRdb rebuilt clones from the public reads, retaining in-frame beta chains. Each record represents a unique CDR3 protein, reported with the most common genes and DNA among its rows. Counted in this sample were about 15,000 distinct CDR3 sequences; around 35% of them appeared once. The top ten hold about 16% of the sample. The table lists this clonotype with many counts. Its antigen target is currently unknown. Base qualities were left out, and no much larger clone turns up one base away. Reading the germline V gene gives CDR1 SQVTM and CDR2 ANQGSEA. Relative to germline, V is 7 bases shorter and J is 4 bases shorter, with 17 bases between their ends. Measured from the cysteine to the phenylalanine, the CDR3 is 15 residues long. Only the CDR3 portion is preserved as DNA: 45 bases, with reading frame beginning at the first base.

Sequencing was done on a sample of blood. This TCR was recovered from a human donor. The rearranged segments are TRBV29-1 and TRBJ2-6; the D gene cannot be named for sure. The encoded CDR3 is CSAIGRSGGANVLTF. The nucleotide sequence reads as follows: TGCAGCGCCATTGGACGGTCAGGCGGGGCCAACGTCCTGACTTTC.